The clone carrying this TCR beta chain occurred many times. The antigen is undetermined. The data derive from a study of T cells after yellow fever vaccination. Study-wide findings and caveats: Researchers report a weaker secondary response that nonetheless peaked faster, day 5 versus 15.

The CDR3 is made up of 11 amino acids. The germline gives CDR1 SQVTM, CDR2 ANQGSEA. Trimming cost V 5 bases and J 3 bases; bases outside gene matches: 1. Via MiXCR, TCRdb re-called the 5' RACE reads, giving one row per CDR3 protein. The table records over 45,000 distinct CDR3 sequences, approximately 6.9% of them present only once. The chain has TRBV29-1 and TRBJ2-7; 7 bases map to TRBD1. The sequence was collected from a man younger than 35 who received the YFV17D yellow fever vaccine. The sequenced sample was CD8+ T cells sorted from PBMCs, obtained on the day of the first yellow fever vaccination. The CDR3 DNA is TGCAGCGTTAACAGGGGCTACGAGCAGTACTTC. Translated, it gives CSVNRGYEQYF.